This T cell receptor (beta chain) was sequenced during a study of human T cells and chemical hapten exposure. Study observations and caveats: Positively correlated with patch test score were the counts of PT1 expanded TCRs. Expanded TCRs grouped into significantly more large CDR3 similarity clusters than controls produced.

On this clonotype itself: Antigen unknown.

TCRdb re-called the RACE reads through MiXCR, storing one row per CDR3 protein. The table has 100,000 to 150,000 distinct CDR3 sequences, approximately 14% seen once. Regarding time point: patch test 1, 2 weeks after DPC sensitization. Specified treatment: therapeutic diphenylcyclopropenone sensitization with weekly scalp DPC. Prior to application of each patch test, blood was drawn. Those who donated were patients with alopecia, 18 to 70 years of age, and suitable for DPC. This CDR3 region has 14 residues. CDR1 and CDR2 (germline): SGHRS, YFSETQ. V shed 0 bases and J shed 2 bases, with 8 bases lying between them.

The source was whole blood, collected in connection with sensitization to the hapten diphenylcyclopropenone (DPC). The sequence was collected from a man between 18 and 29 years old with alopecia areata. Some clones in this sample may be carry-over from other donors' samples. The chain has TRBV5-1 and TRBJ1-2, with D possibly matching TRBD1 (6 bases). CDR3 region: CASSLETGNYGYTF. CDR3 DNA sequence: TGCGCCAGCAGCTTGGAAACAGGGAACTATGGCTACACCTTC.